These 7 T cell receptor beta chains came from one sample sequenced in a study of blood T cell repertoires in COVID-19. Some clones are missing from TCRdb's copy, which holds only in-frame ones; the method was immunoSEQ multiplex PCR. The sample records around 250,000 clones, 75% to 90% being singletons. The sequenced material came from peripheral blood. The origin of the receptors is a woman between 70 and 85 years old with COVID-19, enrolled during active disease.

This clone has only one observation. The chain combines TRBV30 with TRBJ1-3; 11 nucleotides match TRBD1. The CDR3 contains 16 residues. The germline CDR1 and CDR2 sequences are GTSNPN and SVGIG (reference sequence). The V and J ends lost 2 bases and 4 bases, in that order; junction bases with no gene match: 7. CDR3: CAWSFGTGGTGNTIYF. As DNA, the CDR3 is TGTGCCTGGAGTTTCGGGACAGGGGGTACGGGAAACACCATATATTTT.

The chain carries TRBV28 and TRBJ1-5; TRBD1 aligns across 9 bases. Losses at the gene ends were 2 bases for V and 5 bases for J; bases not matched to a gene: 4. Germline lookup yields CDR1 MDHEN and CDR2 SYDVKM. This CDR3 contains 15 residues. The CDR3 DNA reads TGTGCCAGCAGTTTAATGACAGGGGGTTATCAGCCCCAGCATTTT. Protein: CASSLMTGGYQPQHF.

This clone was picked up one time. J is TRBJ1-1 and V is TRBV5-6; 8 nucleotides match TRBD1. Trimming took 4 bases from V and 3 from J; bases not matched to a gene: 5. This CDR3 is 14 amino acids long. CDR1 is SGHDT and CDR2 is YYEEEE in the germline V gene. The CDR3 DNA follows: TGTGCCAGCAGCCGTGGACAGGGCGACACTGAAGCTTTCTTT. Protein: CASSRGQGDTEAFF.

This clone was seen just once. The chain couples TRBV30 to TRBJ2-7, with D possibly being TRBD1 (5 bases). The CDR3 contains 12 residues. Germline CDR1 GTSNPN, CDR2 SVGIG (reference sequence). Deletions cut 2 bases from V and 5 bases from J, with 10 bases between. The CDR3, as DNA: TGTGCCTGGAGTCGTAGGGGCAACGAGCAGTACTTC. This translates into CAWSRRGNEQYF.

The sample holds one count of this clone. The chain carries TRBV7-2 and TRBJ2-2, with a possible D match to TRBD2 (5 bases). The length of the CDR3 is 16 residues. From germline, CDR1 is SGHTA and CDR2 FQGNSA. Between the trimmed V and J ends, which lost 4 bases and 7 bases, there was a span of 19 bases. This CDR3 is CASSSQARRMGGELFF. The CDR3 DNA reads as TGTGCCAGCAGCTCCCAGGCCCGGAGGATGGGCGGGGAGCTGTTTTTT.

This clone came up a few times. V is TRBV7-8 and J is TRBJ2-1; D may be TRBD2 (5 bases). The CDR3 runs 13 residues. Trimming removed 1 base from V and 10 bases from J, with 11 bases in between. The germline gives CDR1 SGHVS, CDR2 FQNEAQ. CDR3 nucleotides: TGTGCCAGCAGCTTAGTTCCAAGCGGAGAGCAGTTCTTC. Translation gives CASSLVPSGEQFF.

This chain joins TRBV6-1 and TRBJ2-1; TRBD1 agrees at 12 bases. V shed 4 bases and J 7 bases; nucleotides not matched to a gene: 8. The CDR3 loop spans 16 amino acids. Germline loops: CDR1 MNHNS, CDR2 SASEGT. The CDR3 spells CASSGAGTGGWNEQFF. CDR3 nucleotide sequence: TGTGCCAGCAGTGGCGCCGGGACAGGGGGCTGGAATGAGCAGTTCTTC.